This TCR beta chain was sequenced for a study of post-analysis software for immune sequencing data. Study summary: The patients showed relapsing-remitting, secondary progressive and progressive-relapsing multiple sclerosis courses.

Study-level results: A few TRBV segments appeared more often in patients than in controls, and TRBV5-6, TRBV5-1 and TRBV20-1 were among these. Those samples that were prepared in the same batch co-clustered strongly by F measure.

Researchers reported that TCR beta cDNA libraries carried unique molecular identifiers. Using its own MiXCR run on the PCR reads, TCRdb lists one record per CDR3 protein. This sample has 700,000 to 800,000 distinct CDR3 sequences, with about 27% found just once. In its sample, this clonotype was seen a few times. Its antigen is as yet unknown. Germline CDR1 reads SNHLY; CDR2 reads FYNNEI. The CDR3 consists of 11 residues. V dropped 10 bases and J dropped 4 bases, with 10 bases sitting between them. The rearrangement uses TRBV2 and TRBJ1-2; no firm D call. Sequencing was done on a sample of blood. The TCR sequence derives from a girl aged 5-17 years with multiple sclerosis. The CDR3 DNA reads as TGTGCCACCGGATGGGGCTATGGCTACACCTTC. Protein sequence: CATGWGYGYTF.